This T cell receptor (beta chain) was sequenced for a study of OX40 agonist ivuxolimab in advanced cancers. Study-wide results and limits: At doses 0.1 to 3.0 mg/kg, CD4+ and CD8+ clones expanded. There were also nonresponders showing low normalized T-cell clonal expansion.

Germline lookup yields CDR1 SGHRS and CDR2 YFSETQ. Trimming at V came to 3 bases and at J to 0 bases, leaving 6 bases not matched to a gene. The CDR3 sequence is 15 residues long. Remarks on this clone: Its target is unknown.

This table comes from immunoSEQ multiplex PCR, and its TCRdb copy is limited to in-frame clones, with some not included. The sample includes some 80,000 clones, roughly 92% seen only once; the top ten take approximately 3%. The chain carries TRBV5-1 and TRBJ2-7, with 7 bases matching TRBD1. The TCR was taken from an adult with an advanced solid tumor such as melanoma, head and neck, liver or kidney cancer. The sample consisted of CD4+ or CD8+ T cells sorted from blood, taken in a trial of the OX40 agonist ivuxolimab. The CDR3: CASSSPDRASYEQYF. The CDR3 nucleotides are TGCGCCAGCAGCTCGCCCGACAGGGCCTCCTACGAGCAGTACTTC.